These 10 T cell receptor beta chains originate from one sample sequenced in a study of cytomegalovirus exposure and HLA in healthy donors (dated by TCRdb to the late 2010s). Libraries were constructed by the immunoSEQ multiplex PCR assay. Sourced from immuneACCESS, this table was stored by TCRdb with only in-frame sequences that have V and J called. A share of the clones is absent; for the studies checked, an unresolved V gene accounts for under half, and the remainder has no known explanation. Here the sample has nearly 200,000 clones; 84% occur a single time. The ten largest clones capture around an eighth of the sample. The sample consisted of PBMCs. The receptors were sampled from a woman aged 30 to 39 in good health and CMV-seropositive.

On this clone itself: One end of the junction does not line up with germline, which may come from a read error. The chain couples TRBV6-1 to TRBJ1-1; tentative D call: TRBD1 (5 bases). The length of the CDR3 is 12 residues. Germline CDR1 MNHNS, CDR2 SASEGT. CDR3 in amino acids: CASGAWNAEAFF. CDR3 DNA: TGTGCCAGCGGGGCGTGGAACGCTGAAGCTTTCTTT.

The chain carries TRBV5-1 and TRBJ2-2; 12 bases map to TRBD2. Per germline, CDR1 SGHRS and CDR2 YFSETQ. The CDR3 spans 15 residues. V trimming: 5 bases; J trimming: 6 bases; junction bases outside the gene matches: 5. The CDR3, as DNA: TGCGCCAGCAGGGAGACTAGCGGGAGCTCCGGGGAGCTGTTTTTT. The encoded protein is CASRETSGSSGELFF.

The chain employs TRBV5-6 and TRBJ2-1, with TRBD2 matching 7 bases. In germline, CDR1 is SGHDT, CDR2 YYEEEE. The CDR3 sequence is 12 residues long. With V trimmed by 5 bases and J by 12 bases, 8 bases remained unmatched. The CDR3 DNA sequence: TGTGCCAGCAGAGCTGGACTAGTGGGGCAGTTCTTC. This codes for CASRAGLVGQFF.

The V gene is TRBV6-1, the J gene TRBJ2-7, with D possibly matching TRBD2 (6 bases). The length of the CDR3 is 16 residues. Germline V gene data show CDR1 as MNHNS and CDR2 as SASEGT. The V end was cut by 1 base, the J end by 2 bases, with 15 bases between. CDR3 region: CASSEDSGPITYEQYF. The CDR3 DNA reads as TGTGCCAGCAGTGAAGATAGCGGACCGATAACCTACGAGCAGTACTTC.

This clone was seen a single time. V is TRBV5-1 and J is TRBJ2-1; D may be TRBD2 (5 bases). The CDR3 has 15 residues. Trimming removed 3 bases from V and 0 bases from J, with 10 bases in between. Per the germline V gene, CDR1 is SGHRS and CDR2 is YFSETQ. This chain's CDR3 is CASSSNGDSYNEQFF. The CDR3 DNA reads as TGCGCCAGCAGCTCCAACGGGGACTCCTACAATGAGCAGTTCTTC.

V usage is TRBV7-9 and J usage is TRBJ2-2; D is unresolved. Germline V CDR1 and CDR2: SEHNR, FQNEAQ (reference sequence). The CDR3 has 11 residues. The V gene lost 4 bases and the J gene lost 9 bases, with 6 bases spanning the gap. The CDR3 loop reads CASSSSWELFF. The CDR3 DNA is TGTGCCAGCAGCTCTAGTTGGGAGCTGTTTTTT.

For the CDR3, the DNA is TGCGCCACCAAGGCCGGGACAGGGAAAGAGACCCAGTACTTC. Residues: CATKAGTGKETQYF. The rearrangement links TRBV5-1 to TRBJ2-5, with TRBD1 identical over 9 bases. J gave up 3 bases and V 9 bases, and 9 bases lay outside the gene matches. The CDR3 totals 14 residues. CDR1 is SGHRS, CDR2 YFSETQ, per germline.

This chain links TRBV15 with TRBJ2-5; TRBD2 aligns across 15 bases. Germline values: CDR1 LNHNV, CDR2 YYDKDF (reference sequence). The V and J ends lost 5 bases and 3 bases, in that order; junction bases with no gene match: 7. CDR3 length equals 17 residues. In DNA form, the CDR3 reads TGTGCCACCAGCCCGGGGACTAGCGGGAGGTGGGAAGAGACCCAGTACTTC. Protein: CATSPGTSGRWEETQYF. The full variable domain, rest sourced from reference TRBV15 and TRBJ2-5, is DAMVIQNPRYQVTQFGKPVTLSCSQTLNHNVMYWYQQKSSQAPKLLFHYYDKDFNNEADTPDNFQSRRPNTSFCFLDIRSPGLGDTAMYLCATSPGTSGRWEETQYFGPGTRLLVL.

The CDR3 protein is CASSSLLAGGADTQYF. CDR3 in DNA: TGTGCCAGCAGCTCTCTACTAGCGGGAGGAGCAGATACGCAGTATTTT. The J gene is TRBJ2-3, the V gene TRBV2, with 12 bases that match TRBD2. J was trimmed by 4 bases and V by 6 bases; bases with no gene match: 8. CDR3 length: 16 amino acids. CDR1 is SNHLY and CDR2 is FYNNEI in the germline V gene.

V usage is TRBV20-1 and J usage is TRBJ2-1; tentative D call: TRBD2 (6 bases). Germline lookup yields CDR1 DFQATT and CDR2 SNEGSKA (reference sequence). This CDR3 has 11 amino acids. V was cut by 8 bases and J by 9 bases, with 14 bases left in between. CDR3 amino acids: CSTTSFPEQFF. The CDR3 region has the DNA TGCAGTACCACTAGCTTTCCTGAGCAGTTCTTC.